This TCR beta chain came from a study of beta chain features in type 1 diabetes. Background on the study: In age, gender and cell yields, patients were similar to healthy donors. Findings and caveats of the study: Lower insertion and higher deletion counts appeared at VDJ junctions in type 1 diabetes patients. Shorter TCRB CDR3s, moderately but significantly so, marked every one of the four CD4+ subsets in Type 1 diabetes patients.

Expressed TCRB transcripts were sequenced because the entire RNA isolate underwent reverse transcription. The method was immunoSEQ multiplex PCR; TCRdb's version includes in-frame clones alone and lacks a portion of them. The sample lists hundreds of thousands of clones; roughly 13% were seen once. This clone showed up just a few times. Its antigen is still unknown. Germline lookup yields CDR1 MGHRA and CDR2 YSYEKL. The V gene lost 1 base and the J gene lost 0 bases, with 9 bases spanning the gap. The CDR3 consists of 16 residues. This TCR was sampled from a man between 18 and 35 years old with type 1 diabetes. The genes are TRBV4-1 and TRBJ2-2; no definite D call. Sequenced input: naive CD4+ T cells from blood. Here the CDR3 DNA reads TGCGCCAGCAGCCAAGCCTGGTCTTCGAACACCGGGGAGCTGTTTTTT. This translates into CASSQAWSSNTGELFF.